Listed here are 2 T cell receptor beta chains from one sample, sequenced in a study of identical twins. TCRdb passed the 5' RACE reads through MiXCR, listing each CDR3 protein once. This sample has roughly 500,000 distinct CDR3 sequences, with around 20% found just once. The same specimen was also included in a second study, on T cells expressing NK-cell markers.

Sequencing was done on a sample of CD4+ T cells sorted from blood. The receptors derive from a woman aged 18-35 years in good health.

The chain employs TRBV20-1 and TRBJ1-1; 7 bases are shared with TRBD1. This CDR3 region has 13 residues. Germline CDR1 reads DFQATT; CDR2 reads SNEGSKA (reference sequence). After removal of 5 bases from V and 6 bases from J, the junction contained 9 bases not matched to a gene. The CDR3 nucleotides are TGCAGTGCTCCCAAACAGGGGTCCCCTGAAGCTTTCTTT. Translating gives CSAPKQGSPEAFF.

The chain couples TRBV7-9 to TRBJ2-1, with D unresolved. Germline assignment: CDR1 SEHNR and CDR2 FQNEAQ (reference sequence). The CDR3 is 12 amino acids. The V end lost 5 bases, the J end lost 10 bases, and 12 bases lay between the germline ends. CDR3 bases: TGTGCCAGCAGCCGGGCCCAGTTAGAGCAGTTCTTC. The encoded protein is CASSRAQLEQFF.